The rows below give T cell receptor beta chains drawn from one sample of a study of CD8+CD57+ T cells in acquired aplastic anemia. A single record per CDR3 protein comes from TCRdb applying MiXCR to the reads. The sample contains under 200,000 distinct CDR3 sequences, more than 40% of which appear only once. The specimen was sorted CD4+, CD8+, or CD8+CD57+ T cells (not recorded which) from PBMCs. The receptors shown here come from a human donor with aplastic anemia. CDR3s include the opening cysteine and the closing phenylalanine or tryptophan.

j_call | v_call | cdr3_aa
TRBJ2-5 | TRBV11-1 | CASSLAPAGTGDRTPKETQYF
TRBJ2-2 | TRBV7-2 | CASSLPLWGTNTGELFF
TRBJ2-6 | TRBV9 | CASSVLTF
TRBJ2-7 | TRBV28 | CASSSRDPGYEQYF
TRBJ2-7 | TRBV29-1 | CSVTGGTTYEQYF
TRBJ2-2 | TRBV7-7 | CASSPGTGNTGELFF
TRBJ2-7 | TRBV15 | CATSRDPRWEQYF
TRBJ1-1 | TRBV9 | CASSVEGGGTEAFF
TRBJ2-3 | TRBV25-1 | CASSEGGLGTRGGDTQYF
TRBJ2-3 | TRBV6-1 | CASRKRGAADTQYF
TRBJ2-2 | TRBV30 | CAWSGGATGELFF
TRBJ2-1 | TRBV10-3 | CAISTTGNSYNEQFF
TRBJ2-3 | TRBV11-2 | CASSLGLAVSPDTQYF
TRBJ2-1 | TRBV7-2 | CASSLVGNHEQFF
TRBJ2-6 | TRBV19 | CASSATPISGANVLTF
TRBJ2-3 | TRBV9 | CASSVSTGHTDTQYF
TRBJ2-1 | TRBV6-1 | CASSRVGGPVGNEQFF
TRBJ1-1 | TRBV15 | CATRVWGMNTEAFF
TRBJ2-3 | TRBV10-1 | CASSGQGYTSDTQYF
TRBJ1-2 | TRBV7-8 | CASSLVDRGNYGYTF
TRBJ1-2 | TRBV2 | CASSASSNYGYTF
TRBJ2-5 | TRBV24-1 | CAKDRAGETQYF
TRBJ2-7 | TRBV7-9 | CASSTGQGSDEQYF
TRBJ2-3 | TRBV20-1 | CSAMRLEGTTQYF
TRBJ1-1 | TRBV11-3 | CASTTLNTEAFF
TRBJ1-4 | TRBV6-4 | CASRKGASPGEKLFF
TRBJ2-7 | TRBV20-1 | CSARGWGDYEQYF
TRBJ2-7 | TRBV10-3 | CASSLREREYHEQYF
TRBJ2-1 | TRBV20-1 | CSVDPGATEQFF
TRBJ2-7 | TRBV29-1 | CSARISYEQYF
TRBJ2-1 | TRBV25-1 | CASSESPMAGGEEQFF
TRBJ1-1 | TRBV5-6 | CASSPGTIGDTEAFF
TRBJ2-1 | TRBV11-1 | CASRLSGLSYNEQFF
TRBJ1-2 | TRBV29-1 | CSVEDPGKGYGYTF
TRBJ1-3 | TRBV15 | CATSRDEGAGNTIYF
TRBJ1-1 | TRBV29-1 | CSVDDGGSRVAFF
TRBJ2-7 | TRBV5-1 | CASSLQVGQAPYEQYF
TRBJ1-5 | TRBV4-1 | CASSQEGGVNQPQHF
TRBJ2-5 | TRBV3-1 | CASSQLLLSYPETQYF
TRBJ1-1 | TRBV19 | CAINPTGTGNTEAFF
TRBJ2-1 | TRBV11-2 | CASSNPGLAVYNEQFF
TRBJ2-3 | TRBV5-4 | CASSREGATDTQYF
TRBJ2-7 | TRBV7-8 | CASRQLLVYEQYF
TRBJ2-3 | TRBV12-3/TRBV12-4 | CASSLPSTDTQYF
TRBJ1-1 | TRBV19 | CASNWWVGDTEAFF
TRBJ2-3 | TRBV7-3 | CASSDSGGFRDTQYF
TRBJ2-6 | TRBV25-1 | CASSEPQGTGANVLTF
TRBJ1-1 | TRBV7-9 | CASRTGLSTEAFF
TRBJ2-3 | TRBV10-3 | CATSDPSRRVGVTDTQYF
TRBJ1-2 | TRBV25-1 | CASSIQGMSLYGYTF
TRBJ2-3 | TRBV6-2/TRBV6-3 | CASTAFGTDTQYF
TRBJ1-5 | TRBV19 | CASSIGRNQPQHF
TRBJ1-2 | TRBV6-1 | CASGQGAGGIYGYTF